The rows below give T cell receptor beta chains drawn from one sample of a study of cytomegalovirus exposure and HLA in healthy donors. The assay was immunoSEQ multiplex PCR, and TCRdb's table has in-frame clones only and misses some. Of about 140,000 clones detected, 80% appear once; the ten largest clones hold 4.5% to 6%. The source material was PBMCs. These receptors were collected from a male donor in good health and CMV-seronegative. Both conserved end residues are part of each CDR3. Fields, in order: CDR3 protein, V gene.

CASSSTEISYNEQFF,TRBV5-1
CASSIGGQSTDTQYF,TRBV19
CASSYRVSSSGSPLHF,TRBV7-2
CASSVDRAYEQYF,TRBV18
CASSRDSLSYEQYF,TRBV10-1
CASSPGDPLGTEAFF,TRBV5-4
CASSSGQNFRKAFF,TRBV28
CASSHNLIQGRSYGYTF,TRBV4-1
CASSLEGAGLTEAFF,TRBV11-2
CAWSRGNYEQYF,TRBV30
CAISGLGENTEAFF,TRBV10-3
CASSSKTGRTEAFF,TRBV5-4
CSAGEGTEAFF,TRBV29-1
CASSLTSGDTQYF,TRBV7-3
CAWPRQGNYGYTF,TRBV30
CSVGGTVNYGYTF,TRBV29-1
CASSPFRDTYYTF,TRBV6-1
CASSTPGATEAFF,TRBV6-1
CASSDQGTTDTQYF,TRBV6-4
CASIRGLESPLHF,TRBV2
CASSLAGQGGDTEAFF,TRBV5-5
CASSLAFRASGNPRNEQFF,TRBV5-6
CAIRPNLVQGSSEAFF,TRBV10-3
CASSSSRGVNTEAFF,TRBV5-1
CASSPGDISTDTQYF,TRBV4-2
CASSLDQGRNIQYF,TRBV7-6
CAWSVGWAGGEDTQYF,TRBV30
CASSQLWSRGSENTIYF,TRBV4-1
CASSLVPDRGTYGYTF,TRBV7-2
CASSVGRSSPYEQYF,TRBV2
CASSSPGTGPYEQYF,TRBV11-2
CASSLDPREGRDYGYTF,TRBV11-2
CASSRKDSEQYF,TRBV28
CASSGGQQETQYF,TRBV7-2
CAWAGGGLEEQYF,TRBV30
CASSQVERNTEAFF,TRBV4-1
CASSSFPRGGRTDTQYF,TRBV7-2
CAISESGGDRQRF,TRBV10-3
CASSSFSGVTDTQYF,TRBV7-6
CASSRPTGGETQYF,TRBV11-2
CASSPGLAGGAETQYF,TRBV5-4
CASSLESGNLLTQHF,TRBV5-1
CASSISAGPPYEQYF,TRBV19
CASSVNGGNTEAFF,TRBV6-4
CASSYRDRGYQPQHF,TRBV5-8
CASSEPYAGVALSVNTGELFF,TRBV10-2
CASSDRPDYSNQPQHF,TRBV10-1
CASSSTGAGANVLTF,TRBV27
CSVGVAKNIQYF,TRBV29-1
CASSVTGFTRFF,TRBV11-2
CASSFSGGPTDTQYF,TRBV5-1
CSAYRGEQYF,TRBV20-1
CASSPAAPSMNTEAFF,TRBV18
CASSLYGVGGYTF,TRBV5-4
CASSVGYSSYEQYF,TRBV9
CASSVNLNTEAFF,TRBV7-2
CASSPSGVAKNIQYF,TRBV6-1
CASSLLLLTDTQYF,TRBV11-2
CATSSVRETQYF,TRBV15